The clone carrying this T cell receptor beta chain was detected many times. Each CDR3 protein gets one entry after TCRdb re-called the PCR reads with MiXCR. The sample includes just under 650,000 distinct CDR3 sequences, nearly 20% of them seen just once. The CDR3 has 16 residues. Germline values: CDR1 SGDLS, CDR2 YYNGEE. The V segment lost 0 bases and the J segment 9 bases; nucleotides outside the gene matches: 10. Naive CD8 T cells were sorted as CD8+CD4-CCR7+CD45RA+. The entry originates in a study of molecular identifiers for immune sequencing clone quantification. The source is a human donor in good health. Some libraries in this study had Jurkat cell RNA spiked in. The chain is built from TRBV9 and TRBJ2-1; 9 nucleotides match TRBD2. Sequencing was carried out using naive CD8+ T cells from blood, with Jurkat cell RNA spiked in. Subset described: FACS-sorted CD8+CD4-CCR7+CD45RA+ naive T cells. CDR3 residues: CASSVGSSGGFSEQFF. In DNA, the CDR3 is TGTGCCAGCAGCGTAGGGTCGAGCGGGGGGTTCAGTGAGCAGTTCTTC.